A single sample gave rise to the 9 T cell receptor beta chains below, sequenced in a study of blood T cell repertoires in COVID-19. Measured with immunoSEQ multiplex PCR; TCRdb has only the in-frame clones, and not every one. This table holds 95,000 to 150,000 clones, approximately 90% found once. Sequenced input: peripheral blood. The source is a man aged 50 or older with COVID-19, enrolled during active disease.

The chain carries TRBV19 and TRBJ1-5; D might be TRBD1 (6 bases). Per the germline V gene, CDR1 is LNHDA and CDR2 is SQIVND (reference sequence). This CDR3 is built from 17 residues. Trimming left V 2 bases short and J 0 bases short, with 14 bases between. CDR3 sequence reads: CASSISRGSYSNQPQHF. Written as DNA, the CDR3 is TGTGCCAGTAGTATATCCAGGGGCTCCTATAGCAATCAGCCCCAGCATTTT.

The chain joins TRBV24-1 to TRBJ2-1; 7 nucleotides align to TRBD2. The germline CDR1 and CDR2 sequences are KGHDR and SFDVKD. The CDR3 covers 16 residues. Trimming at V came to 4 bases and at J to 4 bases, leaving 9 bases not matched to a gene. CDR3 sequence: CATSDPRREPYNEQFF. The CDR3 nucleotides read TGTGCCACCAGTGACCCCCGGCGGGAGCCGTACAATGAGCAGTTCTTC.

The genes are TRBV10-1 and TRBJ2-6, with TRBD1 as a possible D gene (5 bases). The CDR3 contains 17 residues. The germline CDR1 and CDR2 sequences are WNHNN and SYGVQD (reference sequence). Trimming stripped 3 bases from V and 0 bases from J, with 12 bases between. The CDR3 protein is CASSDMGQTSGANVLTF. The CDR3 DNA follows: TGCGCCAGCAGTGACATGGGGCAAACCTCTGGGGCCAACGTCCTGACTTTC.

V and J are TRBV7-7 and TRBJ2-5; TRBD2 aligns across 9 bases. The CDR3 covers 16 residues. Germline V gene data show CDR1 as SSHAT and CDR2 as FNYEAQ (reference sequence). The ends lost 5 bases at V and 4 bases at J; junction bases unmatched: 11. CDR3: CASSPSRLAGIETQYF. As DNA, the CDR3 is TGTGCCAGCAGCCCCTCCCGGCTAGCGGGAATAGAGACCCAGTACTTC.

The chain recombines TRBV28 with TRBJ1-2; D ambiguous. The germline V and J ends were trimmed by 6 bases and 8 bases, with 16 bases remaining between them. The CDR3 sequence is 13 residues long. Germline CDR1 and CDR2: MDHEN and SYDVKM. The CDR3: CASSLPGSRGYTF. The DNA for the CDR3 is TGTGCCAGCAGCTTGCCGGGGTCCCGCGGCTACACCTTC.

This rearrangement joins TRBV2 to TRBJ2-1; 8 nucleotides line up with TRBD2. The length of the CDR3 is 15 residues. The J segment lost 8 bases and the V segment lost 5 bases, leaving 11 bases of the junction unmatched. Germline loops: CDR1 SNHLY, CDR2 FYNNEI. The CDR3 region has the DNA TGTGCCAGCAGTCCGGGACTAGTCCCTGGGCATGAGCAGTTCTTC. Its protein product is CASSPGLVPGHEQFF. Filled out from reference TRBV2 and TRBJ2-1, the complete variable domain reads EPEVTQTPSHQVTQMGQEVILRCVPISNHLYFYWYRQILGQKVEFLVSFYNNEISEKSEIFDDQFSVERPDGSNFTLKIRSTKLEDSAMYFCASSPGLVPGHEQFFGPGTRLTVL.

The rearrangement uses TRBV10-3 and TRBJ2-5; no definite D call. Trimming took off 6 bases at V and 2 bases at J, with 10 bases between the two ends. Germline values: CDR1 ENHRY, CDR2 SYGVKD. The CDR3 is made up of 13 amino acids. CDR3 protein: CAIRHSEQETQYF. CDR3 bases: TGTGCCATCAGACACAGTGAACAAGAGACCCAGTACTTC.

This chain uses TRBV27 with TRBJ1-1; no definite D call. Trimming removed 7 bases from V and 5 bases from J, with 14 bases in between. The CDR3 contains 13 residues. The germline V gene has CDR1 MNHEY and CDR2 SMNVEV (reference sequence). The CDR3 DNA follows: TGTGCCAGCACCCGACCGGGGTCTACTGAAGCTTTCTTT. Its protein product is CASTRPGSTEAFF.

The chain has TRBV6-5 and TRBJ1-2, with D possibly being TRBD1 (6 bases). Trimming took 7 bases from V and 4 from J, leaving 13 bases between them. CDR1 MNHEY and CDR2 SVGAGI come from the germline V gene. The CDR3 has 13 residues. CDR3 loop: CASNGGRGYGYTF. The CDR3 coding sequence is TGTGCCAGCAACGGGGGGCGCGGCTATGGCTACACCTTC.